These 5 T cell receptor beta chains came from one sample sequenced in a study of blood T cell repertoires in COVID-19. The table came from immunoSEQ multiplex PCR; TCRdb's copy has only in-frame clones and leaves some out. The sample consists of 250,000 or so clones, about 89% of them appearing once. The sample consisted of PBMCs or T cells enriched from blood (not recorded which). The receptor source for this set is a human donor in a cohort exposed to, infected with or recovered from COVID-19 (not recorded which). The donor label of this sample is uncertain.

The V and J genes are TRBV4-3 and TRBJ1-1; D not resolved. The V end lost 2 bases, the J end lost 6 bases, and 19 bases lay between the germline ends. The CDR3 has 16 amino acids. CDR1 is LGHNA, CDR2 YSLEER, per germline. The DNA for the CDR3 is TGCGCCAGCAGCCAAACAACTAATTTATATAGCGCTGAAGCTTTCTTT. It codes for CASSQTTNLYSAEAFF.

CDR3 region: CASKRGSSYEQYF. CDR3 nucleotide sequence: TGTGCCAGCAAGCGGGGGAGCTCCTACGAGCAGTACTTC. V and J are TRBV6-6 and TRBJ2-7; 8 bases map to TRBD2. J lost 0 bases, V lost 7 bases, and 2 bases had no gene match. CDR3 length: 13 amino acids. Germline loops: CDR1 MNHNY, CDR2 SVGAGI (reference sequence).

The V and J genes are TRBV19 and TRBJ2-5; possibly TRBD2 for D (5 bases). V was cut by 6 bases and J by 5 bases, with 19 bases left in between. Germline V gives CDR1 LNHDA, CDR2 SQIVND (reference sequence). The CDR3 length is 15 residues. The CDR3 protein is CASSPRTEGGETQYF. CDR3 in DNA: TGTGCCAGTAGCCCTCGGACTGAGGGTGGGGAGACCCAGTACTTC.

This chain connects TRBV30 to TRBJ1-1; 7 bases match TRBD1. V lost 2 bases, J lost 5 bases, and 5 bases stayed unmatched. The CDR3 totals 13 residues. Germline assignment: CDR1 GTSNPN and CDR2 SVGIG (reference sequence). The CDR3: CAWSLQGRTEAFF. The DNA of the CDR3 is TGTGCCTGGAGTCTACAGGGGAGGACTGAAGCTTTCTTT. The whole variable domain, filled in from reference TRBV30 and TRBJ1-1, reads SQTIHQWPATLVQPVGSPLSLECTVEGTSNPNLYWYRQAAGRGLQLLFYSVGIGQISSEVPQNLSASRPQDRQFILSSKKLLLSDSGFYLCAWSLQGRTEAFFGQGTRLTVV.

The CDR3 sequence: CASSRYRGPTNEKLFF. The CDR3 DNA reads TGTGCCAGCAGTCGTTACAGGGGGCCAACTAATGAAAAACTGTTTTTT. The chain combines TRBV27 with TRBJ1-4; TRBD1 matches 9 bases. Germline CDR1 and CDR2: MNHEY and SMNVEV (reference sequence). This CDR3 is 16 amino acids long. V shed 5 bases and J 0 bases; nucleotides not matched to a gene: 4.